The 8 T cell receptor beta chains below come from one sample, sequenced in a study of T cell repertoires in cytomegalovirus infection. TCRdb processed the reads anew with MiXCR; each CDR3 protein has one entry. The sample carries under 300,000 distinct CDR3 sequences, 9% to 15% recorded once. Sample: PBMCs. The receptors were gathered from a human donor in good health (CMV status not recorded). Some clones in this sample may be carry-over from other donors' samples.

The J gene is TRBJ2-2, the V gene TRBV14; TRBD2 agrees at 13 bases. The CDR3 sequence is 19 residues long. The trim removed 4 bases at V and 0 bases at J, leaving 8 bases unmatched. CDR1 SGHDN and CDR2 FVKESK come from the germline V gene. The CDR3, as DNA: TGTGCCAGCAGCCCTAGGACTAGCGGGGGCCCATCGAACACCGGGGAGCTGTTTTTT. Amino acid sequence: CASSPRTSGGPSNTGELFF.

This clonotype was observed a handful of times. The genes are TRBV7-2 and TRBJ2-2; 7 bases fit TRBD1. V was clipped by 5 bases and J by 4 bases; unmatched bases: 4. The CDR3 has 14 amino acids. Germline CDR1 is SGHTA and CDR2 is FQGNSA. The CDR3 region is CASSPGGPTGELFF. In nucleotides, the CDR3 is TGTGCCAGCAGCCCAGGGGGTCCCACCGGGGAGCTGTTTTTT.

V is TRBV20-1 and J is TRBJ1-2, with D unclear. V dropped 1 base and J dropped 6 bases, with 9 bases sitting between them. The CDR3 totals 12 residues. CDR1 is DFQATT and CDR2 is SNEGSKA in the germline V gene (reference sequence). The CDR3 nucleotides read TGCAGTGCTAGAGTTAGAGTGGATGGCTACACCTTC. Amino acid sequence: CSARVRVDGYTF.

This clonotype came up a few times. J is TRBJ2-6 and V is TRBV2; D is perhaps TRBD1 or TRBD2 (6 bases each). The CDR3 covers 14 residues. Germline V gene sequence: CDR1 SNHLY, CDR2 FYNNEI. The ends were cut back, 9 bases at V and 2 bases at J, with 11 bases in the middle. The CDR3 DNA sequence: TGTGCCAGGGAGAGGGGGGCTGGGGCCAACGTCCTGACTTTC. Translation gives CARERGAGANVLTF.

This clonotype was recorded a few times. The V gene is TRBV5-5, the J gene TRBJ1-1; a weak D match, TRBD1 (6 bases). This CDR3 is 15 amino acids long. The ends were cut back, 3 bases at V and 7 bases at J, with 19 bases in the middle. Germline CDR1 and CDR2: SGHKS and YYEKEE (reference sequence). The CDR3 region has the DNA TGTGCCAGCAGCTCGCCACAGGTCAGGGGCTATGAAGCTTTCTTT. Translated, it gives CASSSPQVRGYEAFF.

This clonotype was observed many times. The chain joins TRBV7-2 to TRBJ1-4; weak D call: TRBD1 (5 bases). This CDR3 region has 15 residues. Germline values: CDR1 SGHTA, CDR2 FQGNSA. Trimming took off 3 bases at V and 8 bases at J, with 16 bases between the two ends. CDR3: CASSLGGLNGEKLFF. CDR3 bases: TGTGCCAGCAGCTTGGGGGGGTTGAATGGAGAAAAACTGTTTTTT.

This clonotype occurred a few times. The rearrangement uses TRBV20-1 and TRBJ2-3; 9 nucleotides agree with TRBD1. The CDR3 length is 14 residues. The junction had 3 bases not matched to a gene; V was cut back by 3 bases and J by 2 bases. CDR1 is DFQATT and CDR2 is SNEGSKA in the germline V gene (reference sequence). The chain's CDR3 is CSARDRGVTDTQYF. CDR3 in DNA: TGCAGTGCTAGGGACAGGGGCGTCACAGATACGCAGTATTTT.

In its sample, this clonotype was seen many times. The chain is built from TRBV2 and TRBJ1-3; D gene uncertain. There are 13 residues in the CDR3. V shed 10 bases and J shed 2 bases, with 12 bases lying between them. Germline assignment: CDR1 SNHLY and CDR2 FYNNEI. The CDR3, as DNA: TGTGCCACCCGGCAAGATGCTGGAAACACCATATATTTT. This encodes CATRQDAGNTIYF.